This TCR beta chain was sequenced in a study of T cells after posttransplantation cyclophosphamide. The study's findings and limits: TRB overlap between skin or GI tissue T cells and blood was limited. Recipient CMV seropositivity and CMV reactivation strongly tracked TRB clonality.

Some clones are missing from TCRdb's copy, which holds only in-frame ones; the method was immunoSEQ multiplex PCR. The data show tens of thousands of clones, around 91% seen once. On this clone itself: Its cognate antigen is unknown.

There are 15 residues in the CDR3. Unmatched junction bases numbered 5, after V lost 6 bases and J lost 1 base. Per the germline V gene, CDR1 is SNHLY and CDR2 is FYNNEI. This chain joins TRBV2 and TRBJ1-1; the match to TRBD1 covers 10 bases. The sequence was collected from a woman aged 50 to 60 in good health and a related stem cell transplant donor. The specimen was PBMCs. The CDR3 protein is CASSARTGGNTEAFF. The CDR3 DNA follows: TGTGCCAGCAGCGCCAGGACAGGGGGGAACACTGAAGCTTTCTTT.